The clone carrying this TCR beta chain was picked up many times. The CDR3 covers 14 residues. Trimming shortened V by 6 bases and J by 3 bases, and 17 bases separated the two germline ends. Germline assignment: CDR1 DFQATT and CDR2 SNEGSKA (reference sequence). These data come from a study of regulatory T cells in long-lasting Graves disease. The time point: newly diagnosed GD, antithyroid drugs for less than 3 months. From PBMCs, RNA was extracted and then used to make the TCR library. HTBI primers from iRepertoire and Arm-PCR of CDR3 regions yielded the TCR beta libraries. TCRdb reprocessed the multiplex PCR reads via MiXCR and lists one record per CDR3 protein. The sample lists 350,000 to 500,000 distinct CDR3 sequences; about 15% were seen once. This same sample was also part of a study on T cells in Graves' hyperthyroidism and ophthalmopathy. That report adds: Researchers barred patients who had uncontrolled infection, other autoimmune disease, pregnancy or lactation. Expanded thyroid clonotypes (above 0.001) were mostly also found in blood. A 13 V-J model separated ophthalmopathy from stable hyperthyroidism.

The sequence came from a woman between 25 and 40 years old with Graves disease. J is TRBJ1-1 and V is TRBV20-1; no reliable D call. The sequences come from peripheral blood mononuclear cells (PBMCs), collected at new diagnosis, from a patient treated with antithyroid drugs. The CDR3: CSALRGFQDTEAFF. For the CDR3, the DNA is TGCAGTGCCCTGCGCGGGTTTCAGGACACTGAAGCTTTCTTT.